This T cell receptor beta chain came from a study of shared clonotypes between healthy human individuals. Study outcomes and limitations: Blood alone was sampled, and tissue repertoires likely differ. Naive subsets usually exceeded memory subsets in estimated richness.

With respect to this clone: The antigen is not known.

Per the germline V gene, CDR1 is LNHDA and CDR2 is SQIVND (reference sequence). The CDR3 has 14 amino acids. Trimming removed 3 bases from V and 5 bases from J, with 13 bases in between. Assay: immunoSEQ multiplex PCR; the TCRdb copy retains only in-frame clones and omits some. The repertoire consists of about 2.3 million clones, with just over 90% occurring once and the leading ten covering 0.35% to 0.5%. The clonotype originates from a man between 18 and 35 years old in good health. Some clones in this sample may be carry-over from other donors' samples. The rearrangement joins TRBV19 to TRBJ1-1; D unclear. Sequencing input: naive CD4+ T cells from PBMCs. Subset noted: CD45RA+ positively selected. The CDR3 DNA sequence: TGTGCCAGTAGTATTGGGCAGGAGGATACTGAAGCTTTCTTT. Protein sequence: CASSIGQEDTEAFF.